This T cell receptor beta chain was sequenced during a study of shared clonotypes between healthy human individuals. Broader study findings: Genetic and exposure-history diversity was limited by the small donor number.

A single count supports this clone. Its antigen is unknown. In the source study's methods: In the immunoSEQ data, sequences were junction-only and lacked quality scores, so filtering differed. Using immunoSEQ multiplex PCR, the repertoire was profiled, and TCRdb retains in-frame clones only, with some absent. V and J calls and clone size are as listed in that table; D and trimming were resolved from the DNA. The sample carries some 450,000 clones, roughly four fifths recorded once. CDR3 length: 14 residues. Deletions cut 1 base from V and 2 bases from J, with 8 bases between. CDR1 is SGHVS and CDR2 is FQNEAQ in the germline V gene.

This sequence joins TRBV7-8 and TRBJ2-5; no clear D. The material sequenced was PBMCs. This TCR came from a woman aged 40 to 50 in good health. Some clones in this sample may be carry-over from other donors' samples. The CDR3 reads CASSLGRVQETQYF. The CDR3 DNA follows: TGTGCCAGCAGCTTAGGCCGGGTTCAAGAGACCCAGTACTTC.